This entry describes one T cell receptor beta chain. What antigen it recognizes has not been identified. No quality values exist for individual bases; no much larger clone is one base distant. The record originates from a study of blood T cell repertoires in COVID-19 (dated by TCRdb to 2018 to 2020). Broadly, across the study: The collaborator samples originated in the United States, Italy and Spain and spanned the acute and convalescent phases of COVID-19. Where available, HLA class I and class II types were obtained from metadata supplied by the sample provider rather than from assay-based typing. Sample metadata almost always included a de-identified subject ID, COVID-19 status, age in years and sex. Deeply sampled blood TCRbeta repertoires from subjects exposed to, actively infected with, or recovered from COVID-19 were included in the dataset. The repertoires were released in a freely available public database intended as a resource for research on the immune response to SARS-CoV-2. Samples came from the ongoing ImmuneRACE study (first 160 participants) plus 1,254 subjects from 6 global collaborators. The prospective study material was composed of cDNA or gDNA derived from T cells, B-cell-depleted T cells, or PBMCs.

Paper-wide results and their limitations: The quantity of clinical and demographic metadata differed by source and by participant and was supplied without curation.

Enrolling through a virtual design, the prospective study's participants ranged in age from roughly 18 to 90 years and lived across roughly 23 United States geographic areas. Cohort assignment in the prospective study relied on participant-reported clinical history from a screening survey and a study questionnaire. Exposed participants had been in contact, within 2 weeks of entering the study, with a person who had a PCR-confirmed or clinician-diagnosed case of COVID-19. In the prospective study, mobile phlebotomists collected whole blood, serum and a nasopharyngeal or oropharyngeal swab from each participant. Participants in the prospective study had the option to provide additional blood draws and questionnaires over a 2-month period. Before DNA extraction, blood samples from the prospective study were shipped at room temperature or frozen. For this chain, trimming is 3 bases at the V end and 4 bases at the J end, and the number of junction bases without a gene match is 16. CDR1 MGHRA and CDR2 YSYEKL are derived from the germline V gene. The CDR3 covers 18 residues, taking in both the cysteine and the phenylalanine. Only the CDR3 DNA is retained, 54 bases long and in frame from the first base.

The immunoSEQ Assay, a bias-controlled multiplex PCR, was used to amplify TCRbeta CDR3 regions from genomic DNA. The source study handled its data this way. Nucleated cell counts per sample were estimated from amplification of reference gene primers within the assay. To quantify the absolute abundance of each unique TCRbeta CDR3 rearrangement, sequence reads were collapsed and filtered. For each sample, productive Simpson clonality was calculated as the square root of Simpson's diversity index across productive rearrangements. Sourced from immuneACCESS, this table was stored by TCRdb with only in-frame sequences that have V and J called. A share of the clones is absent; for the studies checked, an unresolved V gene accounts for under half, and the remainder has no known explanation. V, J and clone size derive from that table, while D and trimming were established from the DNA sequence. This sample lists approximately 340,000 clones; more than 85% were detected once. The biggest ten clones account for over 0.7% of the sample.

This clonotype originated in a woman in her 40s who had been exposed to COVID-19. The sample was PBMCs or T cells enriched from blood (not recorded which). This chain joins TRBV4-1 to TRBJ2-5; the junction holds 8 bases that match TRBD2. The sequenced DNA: TGCGCCAGCAGCCACGAACCCCGGGGAGCGGGAGCGAGAGAGACCCAGTACTTC. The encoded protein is CASSHEPRGAGARETQYF.